The 3 T cell receptor beta chains listed next were all sequenced from one sample in a study of T cell responses to AZD1222 COVID-19 vaccine. The data were produced by immunoSEQ multiplex PCR, yet TCRdb's version contains in-frame clones alone and is incomplete. The table records 84,000 or so clones, around nine tenths of them present only once. This sample comprised peripheral blood, obtained on day 0 of AZD1222 vaccination. The receptors stem from an adult in good health.

CDR3 bases: TGTGCCAGCACCCGTTGGGGCCCCGGGGAGCTGTTTTTT. This codes for CASTRWGPGELFF. The chain combines TRBV27 with TRBJ2-2, with D possibly TRBD1 on 5 matching bases. V lost 7 bases to trimming and J lost 6 bases, with 12 bases between them. Germline V gene data show CDR1 as MNHEY and CDR2 as SMNVEV (reference sequence). CDR3 length: 13 residues.

The chain couples TRBV4-2 to TRBJ2-2, with unresolved D. This CDR3 region has 18 residues. Germline lookup yields CDR1 LGHNA and CDR2 YNFKEQ. Trimming removed 0 bases from V and 2 bases from J, with 16 bases in between. As DNA, the CDR3 is TGTGCCAGCAGCCAAGAGGTCGACCCCCTTCTTAACACCGGGGAGCTGTTTTTT. Amino acids: CASSQEVDPLLNTGELFF.

V usage is TRBV7-2 and J usage is TRBJ1-5; D remains ambiguous. CDR1 and CDR2 (germline): SGHTA, FQGNSA. The CDR3 covers 12 residues. The V gene lost 3 bases and the J gene lost 6 bases, with 6 bases spanning the gap. The CDR3 coding sequence is TGTGCCAGCAGCTTTATCGGTCAGCCCCAGCATTTT. This sequence encodes CASSFIGQPQHF.